The present TCR beta chain was sequenced within a study of T cell responses to AZD1222 COVID-19 vaccine. General study results and limits: The study reported that nearly half of spike-specific TCRs target unmutated variant regions. Spike-specific TCR breadth and depth were elevated following two AZD1222 doses.

Details on this clone: What it recognizes is unknown.

Profiled with immunoSEQ multiplex PCR; TCRdb holds only in-frame clones, not every one. The data hold roughly 140,000 clones, with 88% observed a single time. V gave up 7 bases and J gave up 9 bases, with 20 bases separating them. Germline-derived CDR1 and CDR2 are MDHEN and SYDVKM. The CDR3 has 14 amino acids. Combined were second doses at about 4 or about 12 weeks. Sequencing was performed on peripheral blood, taken 28 days after the second AZD1222 dose. The sequence was obtained from an adult who received the AZD1222 COVID-19 vaccine. This chain joins TRBV28 and TRBJ2-3; D not resolved. CDR3 nucleotide sequence: TGTGCCAGCACACCTGGGGTCGGTTCTGGGACGCAGTATTTT. Its protein product is CASTPGVGSGTQYF.